This T cell receptor (beta chain) was documented in a study of T cell responses to AZD1222 COVID-19 vaccine. Points from the study as a whole: Once two AZD1222 doses were given, Spike-specific TCR breadth and depth went up. Repertoire sampling happened only post peak T cell response. Baseline seropositivity characterized only a handful of AZD1222 recipients.

TCRdb's copy holds only in-frame clones and misses some; the assay was immunoSEQ multiplex PCR. This table has 100,000 or so clones, about 85% appearing once. About this clone itself: Its cognate antigen is unknown.

Looked up from germline, CDR1 is SGHTA and CDR2 is FQGTGA. CDR3 length equals 15 residues. V shed 2 bases and J shed 8 bases, with 13 bases lying between them. The chain carries TRBV7-3 and TRBJ1-6, with D unclear. The receptor comes from an adult in good health. This specimen was peripheral blood, taken on day 0 of AZD1222 vaccination. This CDR3 is CASSLVGGWDSPLHF. In DNA, the CDR3 is TGTGCCAGCAGCTTAGTGGGCGGATGGGATTCACCCCTCCACTTT.